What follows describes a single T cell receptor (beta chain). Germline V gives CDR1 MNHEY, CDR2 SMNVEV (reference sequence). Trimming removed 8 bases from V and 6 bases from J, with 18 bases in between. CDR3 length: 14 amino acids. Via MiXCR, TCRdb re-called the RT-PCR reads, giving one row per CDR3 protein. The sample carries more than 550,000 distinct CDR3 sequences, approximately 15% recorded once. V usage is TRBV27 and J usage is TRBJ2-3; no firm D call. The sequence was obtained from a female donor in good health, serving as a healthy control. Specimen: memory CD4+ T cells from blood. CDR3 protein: CASGRTALADTQYF. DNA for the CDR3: TGTGCCAGCGGGCGAACAGCACTCGCTGATACGCAGTATTTT.